These 26 T cell receptor beta chains came from one sample sequenced in a study of cytomegalovirus exposure and HLA in healthy donors. PCR primers comprised 60 Vbeta and 13 Jbeta primers. Clones were read by immunoSEQ multiplex PCR, and TCRdb kept only the in-frame ones, dropping some. The data hold around 170,000 clones, with 80% to 85% observed a single time. Source material: PBMCs. These receptors were collected from a woman aged 18-29 years in good health and CMV-seronegative.

V and J are TRBV5-8 and TRBJ2-7; 7 bases agree with TRBD1. The CDR3 consists of 16 residues. CDR1 is SGHTS, CDR2 YDEGEE, per germline. The junction had 8 bases not matched to a gene; V was cut back by 0 bases and J by 2 bases. In DNA, the CDR3 is TGTGCCAGCAGCTTGGTCGGTTTTGGACAGGCCTACGAGCAGTACTTC. Translation gives CASSLVGFGQAYEQYF.

The CDR3 coding sequence is TGTGCCAGCAGTTCGGGCAGGGGGATAGGAGAAAAACTGTTTTTT. Its protein is CASSSGRGIGEKLFF. This sequence joins TRBV28 and TRBJ1-4, with 7 positions matching TRBD1. Germline trimming cut 4 bases from V and 8 bases from J; bases unmatched to any gene: 10. CDR1 is MDHEN and CDR2 is SYDVKM in the germline V gene. The CDR3 is 15 residues long. The whole variable domain, remainder taken from reference TRBV28 and TRBJ1-4, is DVKVTQSSRYLVKRTGEKVFLECVQDMDHENMFWYRQDPGLGLRLIYFSYDVKMKEKGDIPEGYSVSREKKERFSLILESASTNQTSMYLCASSSGRGIGEKLFFGSGTQLSVL.

This chain links TRBV6-5 with TRBJ2-7; possible D gene TRBD1, 6 bases. The germline V gene encodes CDR1 MNHEY and CDR2 SVGAGI. CDR3 length equals 12 residues. Trimming stripped 7 bases from V and 2 bases from J, with 9 bases between. The CDR3 loop is CASTGVAYEQYF. In nucleotides, the CDR3 is TGTGCCAGCACAGGGGTTGCCTACGAGCAGTACTTC.

V gene TRBV29-1 combines with J gene TRBJ2-7, with 11 positions matching TRBD2. This CDR3 is built from 13 residues. The J segment lost 6 bases and the V segment lost 7 bases, leaving 8 bases of the junction unmatched. Germline CDR1 is SQVTM and CDR2 is ANQGSEA. CDR3 amino acids: CSAALAGDLEQYF. The CDR3 coding sequence is TGCAGCGCCGCACTAGCGGGAGACCTCGAGCAGTACTTC.

This chain joins TRBV5-5 and TRBJ1-1; 7 bases agree with TRBD1. CDR3 length: 11 amino acids. Per the germline V gene, CDR1 is SGHKS and CDR2 is YYEKEE (reference sequence). Trimming at V came to 5 bases and at J to 7 bases, leaving 2 bases not matched to a gene. The CDR3 sequence: CASRRDSEAFF. The CDR3 DNA reads as TGTGCCAGCAGACGGGACAGTGAAGCTTTCTTT.

The V call is TRBV2, the J call TRBJ2-7; a weak D match, TRBD2 (5 bases). The V end lost 7 bases, the J end lost 6 bases, and 16 bases lay between the germline ends. Germline V CDR1 and CDR2: SNHLY, FYNNEI. This CDR3 comprises 13 residues. The CDR3 loop reads CASILWAEGEQYF. DNA for the CDR3: TGTGCCAGCATATTGTGGGCCGAGGGCGAGCAGTACTTC.

This clone was seen just once. The CDR3 reads CASRRDRANNEQFF. The CDR3 region has the DNA TGTGCCAGCAGACGGGACAGGGCAAACAATGAGCAGTTCTTC. The chain recombines TRBV6-4 with TRBJ2-1, with 9 bases that match TRBD1. CDR1 MRHNA and CDR2 SNTAGT come from the germline V gene. The CDR3 runs 14 residues. The V gene end was trimmed by 6 bases and the J gene end by 5 bases; junction bases not matched to a gene: 5.

V gene TRBV7-9 combines with J gene TRBJ2-5, with D possibly matching TRBD2 (6 bases). The CDR3 loop spans 11 amino acids. The germline V and J ends were trimmed by 4 bases and 7 bases, with 7 bases remaining between them. Germline loops: CDR1 SEHNR, CDR2 FQNEAQ (reference sequence). CDR3 in DNA: TGTGCCAGCAGCTCCGGGGGGACCCAGTACTTC. This sequence encodes CASSSGGTQYF.

The rearrangement uses TRBV4-1 and TRBJ2-1, with 10 nucleotides matching TRBD2. The J segment lost 2 bases and the V segment lost 1 base, leaving 2 bases of the junction unmatched. The germline V gene encodes CDR1 MGHRA and CDR2 YSYEKL. The CDR3 loop spans 16 amino acids. DNA of the CDR3: TGCGCCAGCAGCCAAGGGACTAGCGGTCCCTACAATGAGCAGTTCTTC. Its protein is CASSQGTSGPYNEQFF.

The chain combines TRBV2 with TRBJ1-5, with unresolved D. This CDR3 is 14 amino acids long. The germline V gene encodes CDR1 SNHLY and CDR2 FYNNEI. With 6 bases removed from V and 8 bases from J, the gap between germline ends came to 17 bases. CDR3 DNA sequence: TGTGCCAGCAGACCCCGGGCAGCGGCGGAGCCCCAGCATTTT. Protein: CASRPRAAAEPQHF.

There are a few counts of this clone. The chain joins TRBV7-2 to TRBJ1-1, with a tentative D call TRBD1 (5 bases). This CDR3 is built from 12 residues. CDR1 and CDR2 (germline): SGHTA, FQGNSA. This CDR3 is CGGAGLNTEAFF. As DNA, the CDR3 is TGTGGCGGGGCAGGGCTGAACACTGAAGCTTTCTTT.

The CDR3 sequence is CASSPLETVGYTF. The DNA for the CDR3 is TGTGCCAGCTCACCCTTGGAGACAGTAGGCTACACCTTC. The chain combines TRBV18 with TRBJ1-2; TRBD1 is a possible D gene (5 bases). The CDR3 totals 13 residues. Germline values: CDR1 KGHSH, CDR2 LQKENI. V was cut by 3 bases and J by 8 bases, with 13 bases left in between.

This rearrangement joins TRBV29-1 to TRBJ2-2; 8 bases are a match to TRBD1. CDR3 size: 16 residues. CDR1 and CDR2 (germline): SQVTM, ANQGSEA. With 3 bases clipped from V and 5 bases from J, the junction kept 11 bases outside the gene matches. Written as DNA, the CDR3 is TGCAGCGTTGAGCTGGGTACCCAGGGGGCAACCGGGGAGCTGTTTTTT. Translation gives CSVELGTQGATGELFF.

The chain uses TRBV5-1 and TRBJ1-3; TRBD1 matches 11 bases. Germline assignment: CDR1 SGHRS and CDR2 YFSETQ. The junction had 8 bases not matched to a gene; V was cut back by 4 bases and J by 8 bases. The CDR3 consists of 15 residues. The CDR3 DNA follows: TGCGCCAGCAGCGAAATCGGGACAGGGGGTCACACCATATATTTT. Amino acid sequence: CASSEIGTGGHTIYF.

DNA for the CDR3: TGTGCCATCAGTGAGTCCGGGACCGGGGAGCTGTTTTTT. Protein product: CAISESGTGELFF. The rearrangement joins TRBV10-3 to TRBJ2-2; D not resolved. The CDR3 contains 13 residues. CDR1 is ENHRY and CDR2 is SYGVKD in the germline V gene. V was shortened by 0 bases and J by 5 bases, with 4 bases between the two germline ends.

This clone was seen once. The chain uses TRBV7-9 and TRBJ2-5; 7 nucleotides line up with TRBD1. V gave up 3 bases and J gave up 7 bases; unmatched junction bases: 8. CDR1 is SEHNR, CDR2 FQNEAQ, per germline (reference sequence). This CDR3 contains 14 residues. The CDR3 loop is CASSLGREGATQYF. CDR3 in DNA: TGTGCCAGCAGCTTGGGGCGTGAGGGGGCGACCCAGTACTTC.

The chain couples TRBV27 to TRBJ2-7; no clear D. There are 13 residues in the CDR3. The germline V gene has CDR1 MNHEY and CDR2 SMNVEV (reference sequence). V was clipped by 2 bases and J by 2 bases, with 7 bases between them. The CDR3 DNA follows: TGTGCCAGCAGTTTAGCCCGGGCCTACGAGCAGTACTTC. Translation gives CASSLARAYEQYF.

V and J are TRBV10-2 and TRBJ1-5, with a weak D call TRBD1 (6 bases). Per germline, CDR1 WSHSY and CDR2 SAAADI. This CDR3 is 14 amino acids long. V lost 4 bases, J lost 3 bases, and 10 bases lay in between. In DNA, the CDR3 is TGCGCCAGCAGTGTGGCAGGGGCCAATCAGCCCCAGCATTTT. Amino acid sequence: CASSVAGANQPQHF.

This chain joins TRBV27 and TRBJ1-2, with D unresolved. The CDR3 extends over 14 amino acids. Trimming cost V 10 bases and J 4 bases, with 19 bases left between them. Germline lookup yields CDR1 MNHEY and CDR2 SMNVEV (reference sequence). CDR3 in DNA: TGTGCCACCTCGCGGGGTGGCGTAGGCTATGGCTACACCTTC. It encodes CATSRGGVGYGYTF.

The V and J genes are TRBV5-1 and TRBJ1-3; TRBD1 matches 7 bases. Germline lookup yields CDR1 SGHRS and CDR2 YFSETQ. V lost 4 bases to trimming and J lost 1 base; unmatched junction nucleotides: 2. This CDR3 comprises 14 residues. The CDR3 sequence is CASSVTGSGNTIYF. The DNA for the CDR3 is TGCGCCAGCAGCGTGACAGGGTCTGGAAACACCATATATTTT.

This clone was picked up a small number of times. This chain joins TRBV28 and TRBJ1-5; the D is unclear. The CDR3 length is 16 residues. The V gene's germline CDR1 is MDHEN and CDR2 SYDVKM. V dropped 6 bases and J dropped 7 bases, with 22 bases sitting between them. CDR3: CASSSTSRVFGQPQHF. DNA for the CDR3: TGTGCCAGCAGCTCTACGTCACGGGTATTCGGGCAGCCCCAGCATTTT.

This rearrangement joins TRBV7-9 to TRBJ2-3; 9 bases match TRBD1. In germline, CDR1 is SEHNR, CDR2 FQNEAQ (reference sequence). This CDR3 region has 16 residues. V shed 6 bases and J 4 bases; nucleotides not matched to a gene: 11. The CDR3 DNA reads TGTGCCAGCAGGCTACCGGGACAGGGTCTGCCAGATACGCAGTATTTT. This encodes CASRLPGQGLPDTQYF. Complete variable domain (other parts from reference TRBV7-9 and TRBJ2-3): DTGVSQNPRHKITKRGQNVTFRCDPISEHNRLYWYRQTLGQGPEFLTYFQNEAQLEKSRLLSDRFSAERPKGSFSTLEIQRTEQGDSAMYLCASRLPGQGLPDTQYFGPGTRLTVL.

A single count supports this clone. Germline and junction disagree at one end, which may indicate a read error. The CDR3, as DNA: TGCGCCGGCAGAGCTAGCGATCAAGAGACCCAGTACTTC. Amino acids: CAGRASDQETQYF. The chain uses TRBV5-1 and TRBJ2-5; tentative D call: TRBD2 (6 bases). The CDR3 is 13 residues long. Germline V gene lookup returns CDR1 SGHRS and CDR2 YFSETQ.

The chain uses TRBV6-4 and TRBJ1-2; 8 bases fit TRBD1. CDR1 MRHNA and CDR2 SNTAGT come from the germline V gene. V lost 4 bases, J lost 6 bases, and 10 bases stayed unmatched. The CDR3 is made up of 15 amino acids. Written as DNA, the CDR3 is TGTGCCAGCAGTGCCCGAACCGGGACAGGCAATGGCTACACCTTC. Translated, it gives CASSARTGTGNGYTF.

This chain links TRBV29-1 with TRBJ2-1; TRBD1 matches 8 bases. The CDR3 has 13 amino acids. J lost 4 bases, V lost 3 bases, and 2 bases had no gene match. Germline V CDR1 and CDR2: SQVTM, ANQGSEA. The CDR3 region is CSVDRGQYNEQFF. As DNA, the CDR3 is TGCAGCGTTGACAGGGGGCAGTACAATGAGCAGTTCTTC.

The chain couples TRBV7-2 to TRBJ2-3; 7 bases agree with TRBD2. CDR1 and CDR2 (germline): SGHTA, FQGNSA. The ends lost 8 bases at V and 4 bases at J; junction bases unmatched: 9. This CDR3 region has 14 residues. CDR3 DNA sequence: TGTGCCAGCGCGCCAGCGGGGTGGGCAGATACGCAGTATTTT. Translating it yields CASAPAGWADTQYF.